The subject of this entry is one T cell receptor beta chain. The antigen is undetermined. The PCR contained 60 Vbeta and 13 Jbeta primers. Method: immunoSEQ multiplex PCR; TCRdb's copy keeps in-frame clones and lacks some. Here the sample spans 75,000 to 95,000 clones, more than 60% being singletons. The record originates from a study of cytomegalovirus exposure and HLA in healthy donors. Study-wide results and caveats: Immune exposure was documented only through CMV serostatus. Looking again later, the authors saw that most CMV-associated TCR beta chains seemed HLA-restricted. Across donors, most TCRs were seen rarely, yet some public ones were widespread.

This CDR3 is built from 14 residues. V was trimmed by 0 bases and J by 0 bases, leaving 7 bases between them. Germline V gene data show CDR1 as SGHRS and CDR2 as YFSETQ. The source material was PBMCs. The chain has TRBV5-1 and TRBJ2-7; D is possibly TRBD1 (5 bases). The receptor was derived from a human donor in good health. CDR3 DNA: TGCGCCAGCAGCTTGGACAGGAGCTCCTACGAGCAGTACTTC. It codes for CASSLDRSSYEQYF.